This T cell receptor (beta chain) was profiled in a study of OX40 agonist ivuxolimab in advanced cancers. As for this clone: The antigen remains undetermined.

This CDR3 is built from 12 residues. Germline CDR1 and CDR2: MNHEY and SMNVEV (reference sequence). The V and J ends lost 6 bases and 2 bases respectively, with 8 bases between them. General study results and limits: Mean expanded clone counts were higher in CD8+ than CD4+ T cells.

Clones were sequenced by immunoSEQ multiplex PCR, and TCRdb holds only the in-frame ones, with some missing. The data show 60,000 to 75,000 clones, with about 90% seen just once and 0.7% to 1% held by the top ten. The chain employs TRBV27 and TRBJ2-7; D is unclear. The source was CD4+ or CD8+ T cells sorted from blood, collected in a trial of the OX40 agonist ivuxolimab. The clonotype comes from an adult with an advanced solid tumor such as melanoma, head and neck, liver or kidney cancer. The CDR3 spells CASSHPPYEQYF. The CDR3 nucleotides are TGTGCCAGCAGCCACCCCCCCTACGAGCAGTACTTC.